The rows below give T cell receptor beta chains drawn from one sample of a study of blood T cell repertoires in COVID-19. The data were produced by immunoSEQ multiplex PCR, yet TCRdb's version contains in-frame clones alone and is incomplete. The top ten clones hold approximately 3.8% of a sample with under 250,000 clones, more than 65% of them seen once. Sequences were obtained from peripheral blood. The receptor source for this set is a woman of 80 years or more with acute or convalescent COVID-19. Each CDR3 is given with its conserved first and last residue. D genes are given only for firm matches. Some rows mark clone size as missing; the rest say once, few, many or name a class of expanded clone.

V gene	J gene	D gene	clone size	CDR3 protein	CDR3 DNA
TRBV19	TRBJ2-1	TRBD2	NA	CASSIGGGPFNEQFF	TGTGCCAGTAGTATTGGGGGGGGACCGTTCAATGAGCAGTTCTTC
TRBV6-4	TRBJ2-1	TRBD1	NA	CASSEEGQYNEQFF	TGTGCCAGCAGTGAAGAGGGACAGTACAATGAGCAGTTCTTC
TRBV2	TRBJ1-5	NA	NA	CASKGEVSEPQHF	TGTGCCAGCAAGGGAGAGGTCTCAGAGCCCCAGCATTTT
TRBV9	TRBJ1-3	NA	NA	CASSASDGGTIYF	TGTGCCAGCAGCGCCTCGGATGGAGGCACCATATATTTT
TRBV9	TRBJ1-6	NA	NA	CASSYGTGNSPLHF	TGTGCCAGCAGCTACGGAACGGGAAATTCACCCCTCCACTTT
TRBV30	TRBJ1-5	NA	NA	CAWAYSNQPQHF	TGTGCCTGGGCCTATAGCAATCAGCCCCAGCATTTT
TRBV6-1	TRBJ1-1	NA	NA	CASSEGGGINTEAFF	TGTGCCAGCAGTGAGGGGGGGGGCATCAACACTGAAGCTTTCTTT
TRBV7-2	TRBJ1-2	NA	NA	CASSRGQSSREGYTF	TGTGCCAGCAGCCGCGGACAGTCCTCAAGGGAAGGCTACACCTTC
TRBV7-9	TRBJ2-7	NA	NA	CASSLGAGTLYEQYF	TGTGCCAGCAGCTTAGGGGCAGGGACACTCTACGAGCAGTACTTC
TRBV6-6	TRBJ1-2	NA	few	CASRQGNYGYTF	TGTGCCAGCAGGCAGGGTAACTATGGCTACACCTTC
TRBV5-6	TRBJ1-5	TRBD1	NA	CASSRDRDHQPQHF	TGTGCCAGCAGCCGTGACAGGGATCATCAGCCCCAGCATTTT
TRBV6-1	TRBJ2-3	TRBD2	NA	CASSETVAGGTDTQYF	TGTGCCAGCAGTGAAACGGTAGCGGGGGGCACAGATACGCAGTATTTT
TRBV27	TRBJ1-1	NA	NA	CASSFRGKAFF	TGTGCCAGCAGTTTTCGGGGAAAAGCTTTCTTT
TRBV5-4	TRBJ1-2	NA	NA	CASSLGTGSLLGYGYTF	TGTGCCAGCAGCTTGGGCACAGGATCACTTTTAGGCTATGGCTACACCTTC
TRBV5-1	TRBJ1-3	NA	NA	CASSEDVISGNTIYF	TGCGCCAGCAGCGAGGATGTCATATCTGGAAACACCATATATTTT
TRBV18	TRBJ2-1	NA	NA	CASSPPFSAGTTNEQFF	TGTGCCAGCTCACCACCGTTCTCCGCGGGTACGACCAATGAGCAGTTCTTC
TRBV7-9	TRBJ1-3	NA	NA	CASSLAAGLGNTIYF	TGTGCCAGCAGCTTAGCGGCAGGGCTGGGAAACACCATATATTTT
TRBV5-1	TRBJ2-7	NA	NA	CASSLGQVSYEQYF	TGCGCCAGCAGCTTGGGACAGGTCTCCTACGAGCAGTACTTC
TRBV5-4	TRBJ2-3	NA	NA	CASSAGTHYTDTQYF	TGTGCCAGCAGCGCAGGGACACACTACACAGATACGCAGTATTTT
TRBV19	TRBJ2-3	TRBD2	NA	CATQTSGSRTDTQYF	TGTGCCACACAGACTAGCGGTTCTCGCACAGATACGCAGTATTTT
TRBV5-5	TRBJ2-3	NA	NA	CASRILAADTQYF	TGTGCCAGCAGAATTTTAGCGGCAGATACGCAGTATTTT
TRBV5-4	TRBJ1-1	NA	NA	CASSLSIATEAFF	TGTGCCAGCAGCTTAAGTATAGCGACTGAAGCTTTCTTT
TRBV13	TRBJ1-5	NA	NA	CASSPRDSNQPQHF	TGTGCCAGCAGCCCCCGGGATAGCAATCAGCCCCAGCATTTT
TRBV5-1	TRBJ1-1	NA	NA	CASSPLGPVNTEAFF	TGCGCCAGCAGCCCTCTGGGGCCCGTGAACACTGAAGCTTTCTTT
TRBV6-5	TRBJ1-1	TRBD1	few	CASSLTSTGANTEAFF	TGTGCCAGCAGTTTGACTTCGACAGGGGCGAACACTGAAGCTTTCTTT
TRBV7-2	TRBJ1-6	TRBD1	NA	CASSFKTGNNSPLHF	TGTGCCAGCAGCTTTAAGACAGGGAATAATTCACCCCTCCACTTT
TRBV6-1	TRBJ1-2	NA	NA	CASSDAGVYGYTF	TGTGCCAGCAGTGATGCAGGGGTCTATGGCTACACCTTC
TRBV15	TRBJ1-5	NA	NA	CATSREGSFNQPQHF	TGTGCCACCAGCAGAGAAGGGAGCTTCAATCAGCCCCAGCATTTT